Listed below are T cell receptor beta chains from one sample, sequenced in a study of cytomegalovirus exposure and HLA in healthy donors. The data were produced by immunoSEQ multiplex PCR, yet TCRdb's version contains in-frame clones alone and is incomplete. The data show around 150,000 clones, 60% to 80% seen once. Material for sequencing was PBMCs. The receptors derive from a woman in her forties or fifties in good health and CMV-seropositive. Both conserved end residues are part of each CDR3. D genes are given only for firm matches. Clone size, where shown, is once, few, many, or a class for clones that have expanded.

d_call: TRBD1; clone_size: .; j_call: TRBJ2-2; v_call: TRBV18; cdr3_aa: CASSLGQGNTGELFF; cdr3_nt: TGTGCCAGCTCCCTAGGACAGGGGAACACCGGGGAGCTGTTTTTT
d_call: TRBD2; clone_size: .; j_call: TRBJ2-6; v_call: TRBV28; cdr3_aa: CATVAGGFSGANVLTF; cdr3_nt: TGTGCCACCGTAGCGGGGGGATTCTCTGGGGCCAACGTCCTGACTTTC
d_call: .; clone_size: few; j_call: TRBJ1-3; v_call: TRBV7-2; cdr3_aa: CASSSWSSGNTIYF; cdr3_nt: TGTGCCAGCAGCTCATGGAGCTCTGGAAACACCATATATTTT
d_call: TRBD1; clone_size: once; j_call: TRBJ1-2; v_call: TRBV29-1; cdr3_aa: CSVQGQGNGYTF; cdr3_nt: TGCAGCGTCCAGGGACAGGGGAATGGCTACACCTTC
d_call: .; clone_size: few; j_call: TRBJ2-5; v_call: TRBV5-1; cdr3_aa: CASKSSGGQETQYF; cdr3_nt: TGCGCCAGCAAATCCTCCGGGGGCCAAGAGACCCAGTACTTC
d_call: TRBD2; clone_size: .; j_call: TRBJ2-1; v_call: TRBV30; cdr3_aa: CAWQKGGLATYNEQFF; cdr3_nt: TGTGCTTGGCAAAAAGGAGGACTAGCGACTTACAATGAGCAGTTCTTC
d_call: .; clone_size: few; j_call: TRBJ1-2; v_call: TRBV18; cdr3_aa: CASAFARGYTF; cdr3_nt: TGTGCCAGCGCGTTTGCTCGAGGCTACACCTTC
d_call: TRBD2; clone_size: .; j_call: TRBJ2-1; v_call: TRBV20-1; cdr3_aa: CSAGERGRFF; cdr3_nt: TGCAGTGCCGGGGAGCGGGGTCGGTTCTTC
d_call: .; clone_size: .; j_call: TRBJ1-1; v_call: TRBV5-1; cdr3_aa: CASSSRTANTEAFF; cdr3_nt: TGCGCCAGCAGCTCTAGGACAGCAAACACTGAAGCTTTCTTT
d_call: .; clone_size: .; j_call: TRBJ2-1; v_call: TRBV28; cdr3_aa: CASSFGSGGVSGSLEQFF; cdr3_nt: TGTGCCAGCAGTTTTGGGTCGGGGGGCGTGAGCGGGTCCTTAGAGCAGTTCTTC
d_call: TRBD2; clone_size: .; j_call: TRBJ2-1; v_call: TRBV2; cdr3_aa: CASRGGLAGGREQFF; cdr3_nt: TGTGCCAGCAGGGGGGGACTAGCGGGAGGTCGTGAGCAGTTCTTC
d_call: .; clone_size: .; j_call: TRBJ1-4; v_call: TRBV2; cdr3_aa: CASSAQGGYEKLFF; cdr3_nt: TGTGCCAGCAGTGCACAGGGTGGATATGAAAAACTGTTTTTT
d_call: .; clone_size: .; j_call: TRBJ2-3; v_call: TRBV4-2; cdr3_aa: CASSQAGVGTDTQYF; cdr3_nt: TGTGCCAGCAGCCAAGCAGGGGTCGGCACAGATACGCAGTATTTT
d_call: .; clone_size: many; j_call: TRBJ2-6; v_call: TRBV5-6; cdr3_aa: CASSLFMGRGRSGANVLTF; cdr3_nt: TGTGCCAGCAGCTTGTTTATGGGCAGGGGTCGCTCCGGGGCCAACGTCCTGACTTTC
d_call: .; clone_size: .; j_call: TRBJ2-7; v_call: TRBV27; cdr3_aa: CASSMGAEQYF; cdr3_nt: TGTGCCAGCAGTATGGGGGCCGAGCAGTACTTC
d_call: TRBD1; clone_size: few; j_call: TRBJ2-3; v_call: TRBV5-4; cdr3_aa: CASSARTGSDTQYF; cdr3_nt: TGTGCCAGCAGCGCCCGGACAGGGTCAGATACGCAGTATTTT
d_call: TRBD1; clone_size: .; j_call: TRBJ1-5; v_call: TRBV2; cdr3_aa: CAGGQGANQPQHF; cdr3_nt: TGTGCCGGTGGGCAGGGGGCCAATCAGCCCCAGCATTTT
d_call: TRBD1; clone_size: .; j_call: TRBJ1-2; v_call: TRBV9; cdr3_aa: CASSVVEGAVGYTF; cdr3_nt: TGTGCCAGCAGCGTAGTTGAGGGGGCGGTTGGCTACACCTTC
d_call: .; clone_size: .; j_call: TRBJ1-5; v_call: TRBV13; cdr3_aa: CASSLGRGVAQPQHF; cdr3_nt: TGTGCCAGCAGCTTAGGCCGGGGGGTTGCTCAGCCCCAGCATTTT
d_call: TRBD2; clone_size: few; j_call: TRBJ2-3; v_call: TRBV5-8; cdr3_aa: CASSLSGSADTQYF; cdr3_nt: TGTGCCAGCAGCTTAAGCGGGAGCGCAGATACGCAGTATTTT
d_call: .; clone_size: .; j_call: TRBJ1-6; v_call: TRBV14; cdr3_aa: CASSQEAGYSPLHF; cdr3_nt: TGTGCCAGCAGCCAAGAGGCAGGGTATTCACCCCTCCACTTT
d_call: .; clone_size: few; j_call: TRBJ1-6; v_call: TRBV13; cdr3_aa: CASSLARYNSPLHF; cdr3_nt: TGTGCCAGCAGCTTAGCTCGGTATAATTCACCCCTCCACTTT
d_call: TRBD2; clone_size: .; j_call: TRBJ2-7; v_call: TRBV6-5; cdr3_aa: CASSWTSGSTHEQYF; cdr3_nt: TGTGCCAGCAGTTGGACTAGCGGGAGTACCCACGAGCAGTACTTC
d_call: TRBD1; clone_size: few; j_call: TRBJ1-1; v_call: TRBV7-2; cdr3_aa: CASSSGTGRKAFF; cdr3_nt: TGTGCCAGCAGCTCGGGGACAGGGAGAAAAGCTTTCTTT
d_call: .; clone_size: .; j_call: TRBJ1-1; v_call: TRBV20-1; cdr3_aa: CSATNTEAFF; cdr3_nt: TGCAGTGCTACTAACACTGAAGCTTTCTTT
d_call: .; clone_size: .; j_call: TRBJ2-5; v_call: TRBV4-3; cdr3_aa: CASSQISGVPPAQETQYF; cdr3_nt: TGCGCCAGCAGCCAAATCTCGGGGGTTCCTCCCGCCCAAGAGACCCAGTACTTC
d_call: TRBD1; clone_size: .; j_call: TRBJ2-1; v_call: TRBV7-9; cdr3_aa: CASIGTGEQFF; cdr3_nt: TGTGCCAGCATCGGGACAGGGGAGCAGTTCTTC
d_call: TRBD1; clone_size: .; j_call: TRBJ2-7; v_call: TRBV10-3; cdr3_aa: CAISRDRVYEQYF; cdr3_nt: TGTGCCATCAGTCGGGACAGGGTCTACGAGCAGTACTTC